This TCR beta chain came from a study of OX40 agonist ivuxolimab in advanced cancers. Looking at the study overall: Clinicians treated patients with ivuxolimab, an agonistic anti-OX40 (CD134) antibody. Three patients, one with hepatocellular carcinoma and two with cutaneous melanoma, responded partially.

Note on this clone: The antigen is unknown.

Germline CDR1 MNHEY, CDR2 SVGAGI. Trimming left V 6 bases short and J 3 bases short, with 9 bases between. The CDR3 totals 14 residues. Broader study findings: The study found that CD8+ T cells averaged more expanded clones than CD4+. Antigen specificity was not determined for the expanded peripheral T cells.

The data were produced by immunoSEQ multiplex PCR, yet TCRdb's version contains in-frame clones alone and is incomplete. Among tens of thousands of clones listed, more than 65% were seen once. The clonotype originates from an adult with an advanced solid tumor such as melanoma, head and neck, liver or kidney cancer. The J gene is TRBJ1-6, the V gene TRBV6-5; D perhaps matches TRBD1 (5 bases). The sequenced sample was CD4+ or CD8+ T cells sorted from blood, obtained in a trial of the OX40 agonist ivuxolimab. The CDR3 sequence is CASRAGFYNSPLHF. CDR3 in DNA: TGTGCCAGCAGGGCAGGGTTCTATAATTCACCCCTCCACTTT.